The T cell receptor (beta chain) described here comes from a study of shared clonotypes between healthy human individuals. The overall study: Samples came from a couple of female and three male donors aged 18 to 49.

The length of the CDR3 is 16 residues. Deletions cut 5 bases from V and 4 bases from J, with 18 bases between. Germline CDR1 reads MDHEN; CDR2 reads SYDVKM. The data were produced by immunoSEQ multiplex PCR, yet TCRdb's version contains in-frame clones alone and is incomplete. Of 450,000 to 500,000 clones listed, approximately 80% are singletons. The sequence derives from a woman aged 40-49 years in good health. Some clones in this sample may be carry-over from other donors' samples. The sample taken for sequencing was PBMCs. V and J are TRBV28 and TRBJ1-5, with a tentative D call TRBD1 (5 bases). The CDR3 reads CASSRQGGVRNQPQHF. CDR3 sequence (DNA): TGTGCCAGCAGTAGGCAAGGAGGGGTTCGAAATCAGCCCCAGCATTTT.